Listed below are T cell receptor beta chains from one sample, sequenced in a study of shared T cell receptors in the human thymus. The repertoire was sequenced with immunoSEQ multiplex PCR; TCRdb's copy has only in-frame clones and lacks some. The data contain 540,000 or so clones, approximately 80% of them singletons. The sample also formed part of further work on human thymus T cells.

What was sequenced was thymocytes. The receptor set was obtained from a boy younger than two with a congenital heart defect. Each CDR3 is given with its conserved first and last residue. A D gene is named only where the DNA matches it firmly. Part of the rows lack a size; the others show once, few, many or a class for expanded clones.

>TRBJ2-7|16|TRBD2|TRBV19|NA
CASSIGGLAGAYEQYF
TGTGCCAGTAGTATAGGCGGGCTAGCGGGGGCCTACGAGCAGTACTTC
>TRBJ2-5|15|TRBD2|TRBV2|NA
CASRRTRSGGETQYF
TGTGCCAGCAGGCGGACTAGGAGCGGGGGAGAGACCCAGTACTTC
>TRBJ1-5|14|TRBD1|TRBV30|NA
CAWGTDRGVQPQHF
TGTGCCTGGGGTACGGACAGGGGGGTTCAGCCCCAGCATTTT
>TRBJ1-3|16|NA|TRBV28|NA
CASSLGLFSSGNTIYF
TGTGCCAGCAGTTTAGGACTCTTCAGCTCTGGAAACACCATATATTTT
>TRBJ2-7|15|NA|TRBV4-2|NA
CASSQIPPTGYEQYF
TGTGCCAGCAGCCAAATACCCCCTACGGGCTACGAGCAGTACTTC
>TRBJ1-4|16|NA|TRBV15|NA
CATSRDRRAANEKLFF
TGTGCCACCAGCAGAGATCGGAGGGCGGCTAATGAAAAACTGTTTTTT
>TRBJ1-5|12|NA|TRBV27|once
CASSSKGSPQHF
TGTGCCAGCAGTTCGAAGGGGTCGCCCCAGCATTTT
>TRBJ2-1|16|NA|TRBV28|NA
CASSPLTGEGYNEQFF
TGTGCCAGCAGTCCCCTGACGGGAGAAGGGTACAATGAGCAGTTCTTC
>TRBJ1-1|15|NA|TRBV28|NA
CASSLSPGELTEAFF
TGTGCCAGCAGTTTAAGTCCAGGGGAGCTCACTGAAGCTTTCTTT
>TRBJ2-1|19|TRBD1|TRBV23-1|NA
CASSQPHLRQGAQEGEQFF
TGCGCCAGCAGTCAACCCCACCTGAGACAGGGGGCGCAGGAAGGTGAGCAGTTCTTC
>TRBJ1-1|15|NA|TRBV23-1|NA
CASYPGGGLNTEAFF
TGCGCCAGCTACCCTGGGGGGGGCTTGAACACTGAAGCTTTCTTT
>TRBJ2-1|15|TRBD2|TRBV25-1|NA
CASSLRLAGGNEQFF
TGTGCCAGCAGTCTTAGACTAGCGGGAGGCAATGAGCAGTTCTTC
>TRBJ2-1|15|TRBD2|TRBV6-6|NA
CASSRGRHTYNEQFF
TGTGCCAGCAGTCGCGGGAGGCATACATACAATGAGCAGTTCTTC
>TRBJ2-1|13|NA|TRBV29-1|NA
CSVVLATRNEQFF
TGCAGCGTAGTACTAGCTACGAGGAATGAGCAGTTCTTC
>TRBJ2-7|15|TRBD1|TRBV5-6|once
CASSLGGQGNYEQYF
TGTGCCAGCAGCTTGGGGGGACAGGGGAACTACGAGCAGTACTTC
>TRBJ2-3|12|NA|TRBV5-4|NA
CASRPGTDTQYF
TGTGCCAGCAGGCCAGGGACAGATACGCAGTATTTT
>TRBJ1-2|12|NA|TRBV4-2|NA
CASSPDGGGYTF
TGTGCCAGCAGCCCCGACGGGGGGGGCTACACCTTC
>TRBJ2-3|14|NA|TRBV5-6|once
CASSFNLSHHTQYF
TGTGCCAGCAGCTTTAACTTAAGTCACCATACGCAGTATTTT
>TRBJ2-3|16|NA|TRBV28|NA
CASSLLARQHTDTQYF
TGTGCCAGCAGTTTATTGGCCAGGCAACACACAGATACGCAGTATTTT
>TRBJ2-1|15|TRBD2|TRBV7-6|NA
CASSTLAGGPDEQFF
TGTGCCAGCAGCACTCTAGCGGGAGGGCCGGATGAGCAGTTCTTC
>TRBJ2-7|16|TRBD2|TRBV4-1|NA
CASSQRTSGKRNEQYF
TGCGCCAGCAGCCAGCGGACTAGCGGAAAGCGAAACGAGCAGTACTTC
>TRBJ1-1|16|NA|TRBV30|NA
CAWSVLCEDTSWKAFF
TGTGCCTGGAGTGTACTGTGTGAGGACACCTCCTGGAAAGCTTTCTTT
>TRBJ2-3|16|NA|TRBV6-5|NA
CASSYSYRELLWGQYF
TGTGCCAGCAGTTACTCCTACCGGGAGTTACTCTGGGGGCAGTATTTT
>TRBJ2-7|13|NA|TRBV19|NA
CASSTGLTYEQYF
TGTGCCAGTAGTACGGGACTTACCTACGAGCAGTACTTC
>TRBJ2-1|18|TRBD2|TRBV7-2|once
CASSLPGVAGWSINEQFF
TGTGCCAGCAGCTTACCCGGGGTAGCGGGATGGAGTATCAATGAGCAGTTCTTC
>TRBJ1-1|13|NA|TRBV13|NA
CASSPGLPNEAFF
TGTGCAAGCAGCCCCGGACTCCCGAATGAAGCTTTCTTT
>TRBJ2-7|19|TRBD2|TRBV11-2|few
CASSDQPEGSTSGSYEQYF
TGTGCCAGCAGCGACCAGCCCGAGGGGTCGACTAGCGGGAGTTACGAGCAGTACTTC
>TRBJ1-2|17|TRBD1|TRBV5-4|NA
CASSEPGTGGLSYGYTF
TGTGCCAGCAGCGAGCCTGGGACAGGGGGGCTTAGCTATGGCTACACCTTC
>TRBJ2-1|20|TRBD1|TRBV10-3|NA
CAISEPRQGAPIASYNEQFF
TGTGCCATCAGTGAGCCCCGACAGGGGGCGCCGATAGCCTCCTACAATGAGCAGTTCTTC
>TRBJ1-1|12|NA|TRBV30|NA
CAFPAGNTEAFF
TGTGCCTTCCCGGCAGGGAACACTGAAGCTTTCTTT
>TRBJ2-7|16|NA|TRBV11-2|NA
CASSLGPGTPVGEQYF
TGTGCCAGCAGCTTGGGGCCGGGGACACCCGTGGGGGAGCAGTACTTC